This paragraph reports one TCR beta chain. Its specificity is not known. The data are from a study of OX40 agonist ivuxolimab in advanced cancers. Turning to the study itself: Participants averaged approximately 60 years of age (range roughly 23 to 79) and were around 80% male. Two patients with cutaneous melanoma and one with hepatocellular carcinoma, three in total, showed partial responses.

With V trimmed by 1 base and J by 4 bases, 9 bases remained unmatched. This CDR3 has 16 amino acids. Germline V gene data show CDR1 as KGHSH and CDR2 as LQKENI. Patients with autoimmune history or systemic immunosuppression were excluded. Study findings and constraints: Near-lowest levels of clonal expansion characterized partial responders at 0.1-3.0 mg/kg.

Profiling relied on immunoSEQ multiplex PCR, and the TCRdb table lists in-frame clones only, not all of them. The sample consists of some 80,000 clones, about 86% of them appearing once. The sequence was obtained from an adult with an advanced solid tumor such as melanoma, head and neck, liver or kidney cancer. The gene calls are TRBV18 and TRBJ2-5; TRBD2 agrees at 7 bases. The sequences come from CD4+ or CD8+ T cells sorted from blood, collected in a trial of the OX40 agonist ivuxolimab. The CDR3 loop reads CASSPRSGTLIETQYF. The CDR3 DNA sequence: TGTGCCAGCTCACCACGGAGCGGGACGTTAATAGAGACCCAGTACTTC.